Shown below are 20 T cell receptor beta chains from a single sample sequenced in a study of T-cell reconstitution after alpha-beta-depleted transplantation in children. A library of TCRbeta sequences, prepared with unique molecular identifiers, was generated. TCRdb re-called the PCR reads with MiXCR, one entry per CDR3 protein. The sample includes 500,000 to 600,000 distinct CDR3 sequences, 25% to 30% seen only once; the top ten take 30% to 40%. The sample here was PBMCs, taken before TCRalphabeta/CD19-depleted stem cell transplant. These receptors were taken from a boy in the first two years of life with Wiskott-Aldrich syndrome, due to receive a stem cell transplant.

This clonotype was detected a few times. The chain employs TRBV30 and TRBJ1-3; D not certain. The V gene lost 4 bases and the J gene lost 4 bases, with 5 bases spanning the gap. Per the germline V gene, CDR1 is GTSNPN and CDR2 is SVGIG (reference sequence). CDR3 length: 11 amino acids. CDR3 region: CAWTGGNTIYF. CDR3 in DNA: TGTGCCTGGACGGGGGGAAACACCATATATTTT. The entire variable domain, with the rest obtained from reference TRBV30 and TRBJ1-3, is as follows: SQTIHQWPATLVQPVGSPLSLECTVEGTSNPNLYWYRQAAGRGLQLLFYSVGIGQISSEVPQNLSASRPQDRQFILSSKKLLLSDSGFYLCAWTGGNTIYFGEGSWLTVV.

This sequence joins TRBV5-1 and TRBJ1-1; 7 bases align to TRBD1. Germline CDR1 is SGHRS and CDR2 is YFSETQ. This CDR3 has 14 residues. V shed 2 bases and J 5 bases; nucleotides not matched to a gene: 6. The CDR3 region is CASSLQGKGTEAFF. The CDR3 DNA reads as TGCGCCAGCAGCTTACAGGGGAAGGGAACTGAAGCTTTCTTT.

At least ten counts were recorded for this clonotype. The J gene is TRBJ1-5, the V gene TRBV5-1, with TRBD1 as a possible D gene (5 bases). The CDR3 has 15 residues. Germline CDR1 is SGHRS and CDR2 is YFSETQ. Trimming removed 4 bases at V and 1 base at J, with 12 bases between. The CDR3 nucleotides read TGCGCCAGCAGCCTTGGTGACAGAAGCAATCAGCCCCAGCATTTT. Translated, it gives CASSLGDRSNQPQHF.

This rearrangement joins TRBV4-2 to TRBJ2-2; TRBD2 agrees at 12 bases. J was trimmed by 0 bases and V by 5 bases; bases with no gene match: 13. CDR1 and CDR2 from the germline V gene are LGHNA and YNFKEQ. This CDR3 region has 20 residues. The CDR3 DNA reads as TGTGCCAGCAGCGGTCCGGGACTAGCGGGCCGAGGGGCGAACACCGGGGAGCTGTTTTTT. Its protein is CASSGPGLAGRGANTGELFF.

The V call is TRBV6-1, the J call TRBJ1-3, with D possibly matching TRBD1 (5 bases). In germline, CDR1 is MNHNS, CDR2 SASEGT. Deletions cut 7 bases from V and 0 bases from J, with 10 bases between. The CDR3 contains 14 residues. This CDR3 is CASMGDPSGNTIYF. The CDR3 DNA is TGTGCCAGCATGGGGGACCCCTCTGGAAACACCATATATTTT.

The J gene is TRBJ2-7, the V gene TRBV28; D unresolved. The length of the CDR3 is 12 residues. With 4 bases removed from V and 0 bases from J, the gap between germline ends came to 4 bases. Germline V gene lookup returns CDR1 MDHEN and CDR2 SYDVKM. The CDR3 bases are TGTGCCAGCAGTTGGGGCTCCTACGAGCAGTACTTC. Its protein product is CASSWGSYEQYF.

Many counts were recorded for this clonotype. This chain links TRBV5-6 with TRBJ1-6; D not certain. The CDR3 contains 13 residues. The V gene lost 0 bases and the J gene lost 6 bases, with 4 bases spanning the gap. The V gene's germline CDR1 is SGHDT and CDR2 YYEEEE. The CDR3 bases are TGTGCCAGCAGCTTGGGACCTAATTCACCCCTCCACTTT. It yields the protein CASSLGPNSPLHF.

This clonotype was seen only a few times. J is TRBJ2-3 and V is TRBV5-1, with a tentative D call TRBD1 (6 bases). The germline gives CDR1 SGHRS, CDR2 YFSETQ. The ends were cut back, 4 bases at V and 3 bases at J, with 15 bases in the middle. This CDR3 region has 15 residues. The CDR3 is CASSPQDSRTDTQYF. CDR3 DNA: TGCGCCAGCAGCCCCCAGGACAGTCGAACAGATACGCAGTATTTT.

The rearrangement joins TRBV20-1 to TRBJ2-5; D call uncertain. The germline V gene has CDR1 DFQATT and CDR2 SNEGSKA (reference sequence). Trimming cost V 0 bases and J 5 bases, with 19 bases left between them. CDR3 length: 16 amino acids. The CDR3 is CSARDVPGGEVETQYF. The CDR3 DNA follows: TGCAGTGCTAGAGATGTTCCGGGCGGTGAGGTGGAGACCCAGTACTTC.

This clonotype came up a few times. DNA of the CDR3: TGCGCCAGCAGCTATAACCCAGGGCTACAAGAGACCCAGTACTTC. Protein product: CASSYNPGLQETQYF. This sequence joins TRBV5-1 and TRBJ2-5, with a tentative D call TRBD1 (5 bases). The V end was cut by 3 bases, the J end by 2 bases, with 14 bases between. Germline lookup yields CDR1 SGHRS and CDR2 YFSETQ. The CDR3 has 15 residues. The variable domain in full, completed from reference TRBV5-1 and TRBJ2-5, reads KAGVTQTPRYLIKTRGQQVTLSCSPISGHRSVSWYQQTPGQGLQFLFEYFSETQRNKGNFPGRFSGRQFSNSRSEMNVSTLELGDSALYLCASSYNPGLQETQYFGPGTRLLVL.

The genes are TRBV7-6 and TRBJ2-7; D unclear. Trimming took off 5 bases at V and 6 bases at J, with 11 bases between the two ends. This CDR3 comprises 12 residues. The germline gives CDR1 SGHVS, CDR2 FNYEAQ. CDR3 region: CASSPRPSEQYF. In nucleotides, the CDR3 is TGTGCCAGCAGCCCCCGACCCTCCGAGCAGTACTTC.

A few counts support this clonotype. Written as DNA, the CDR3 is TGTGCCACCAGCAGAAGTAGCGGGAACTCCTACGAGCAGTACTTC. Amino acids: CATSRSSGNSYEQYF. The V call is TRBV15, the J call TRBJ2-7; TRBD2 agrees at 8 bases. The germline V gene encodes CDR1 LNHNV and CDR2 YYDKDF (reference sequence). With 2 bases clipped from V and 0 bases from J, the junction kept 3 bases outside the gene matches. This CDR3 is built from 15 residues. The full variable domain, with the rest looked up from reference TRBV15 and TRBJ2-7, is DAMVIQNPRYQVTQFGKPVTLSCSQTLNHNVMYWYQQKSSQAPKLLFHYYDKDFNNEADTPDNFQSRRPNTSFCFLDIRSPGLGDTAMYLCATSRSSGNSYEQYFGPGTRLTVT.

There are a few counts of this clonotype. The chain uses TRBV5-1 and TRBJ2-5, with unresolved D. The CDR3 is 17 residues long. Germline V gives CDR1 SGHRS, CDR2 YFSETQ. V was pared by 0 bases and J by 0 bases, with 15 bases between. CDR3 bases: TGCGCCAGCAGCTTGGATCCCGCCTCGTTGTACCAAGAGACCCAGTACTTC. It encodes CASSLDPASLYQETQYF.

This clonotype appeared once. The CDR3 spells CASSLMGATNEKLFF. DNA for the CDR3: TGTGCCAGCAGTTTAATGGGCGCAACTAATGAAAAACTGTTTTTT. The rearrangement uses TRBV28 and TRBJ1-4; D call uncertain. The CDR3 spans 15 residues. The germline V gene encodes CDR1 MDHEN and CDR2 SYDVKM. The germline V and J ends were trimmed by 2 bases and 0 bases, with 7 bases remaining between them. Together with reference TRBV28 and TRBJ1-4, the CDR3 gives the full variable domain: DVKVTQSSRYLVKRTGEKVFLECVQDMDHENMFWYRQDPGLGLRLIYFSYDVKMKEKGDIPEGYSVSREKKERFSLILESASTNQTSMYLCASSLMGATNEKLFFGSGTQLSVL.

This clonotype has more than one count but fewer than ten. Here the CDR3 reads CASSDIRADSYEQYF. The CDR3 DNA follows: TGTGCCAGCAGTGACATCCGAGCCGACAGTTACGAGCAGTACTTC. This sequence joins TRBV2 and TRBJ2-7; weak D call: TRBD1 (5 bases). The CDR3 sequence is 15 residues long. Trimming shortened V by 3 bases and J by 4 bases, and 16 bases separated the two germline ends. Germline loops: CDR1 SNHLY, CDR2 FYNNEI.

This clonotype was found a few times. This chain connects TRBV9 to TRBJ2-2, with TRBD2 matching 9 bases. Germline lookup yields CDR1 SGDLS and CDR2 YYNGEE. J gave up 7 bases and V 0 bases, and 10 bases lay outside the gene matches. The CDR3 loop spans 17 amino acids. CDR3: CASSVDEGLAFGGELFF. CDR3 coding DNA: TGTGCCAGCAGCGTAGATGAGGGACTAGCCTTTGGCGGGGAGCTGTTTTTT.

This clonotype was observed a single time. The genes are TRBV5-1 and TRBJ1-1; D call uncertain. The V end lost 0 bases, the J end lost 4 bases, and 13 bases lay between the germline ends. This CDR3 has 15 amino acids. Germline CDR1 SGHRS, CDR2 YFSETQ. Written as DNA, the CDR3 is TGCGCCAGCAGCTTGGGAGTAGGCAGTTTCACTGAAGCTTTCTTT. As protein: CASSLGVGSFTEAFF.

This clonotype was recorded a few times. The chain employs TRBV4-2 and TRBJ2-5, with 8 bases that match TRBD2. In germline, CDR1 is LGHNA, CDR2 YNFKEQ. V lost 0 bases to trimming and J lost 7 bases; unmatched junction nucleotides: 4. The CDR3 totals 14 residues. This chain's CDR3 is CASSQEAREATQYF. CDR3 sequence (DNA): TGTGCCAGCAGCCAAGAAGCGCGGGAGGCGACCCAGTACTTC.

This clonotype turned up a few times. This sequence joins TRBV20-1 and TRBJ2-1; the D is unclear. This CDR3 spans 14 amino acids. Deletions cut 6 bases from V and 3 bases from J, with 15 bases between. The germline CDR1 and CDR2 sequences are DFQATT and SNEGSKA (reference sequence). The DNA for the CDR3 is TGCAGTGCCCCTAAACAAGAGAACTACAATGAGCAGTTCTTC. Translated: CSAPKQENYNEQFF.

Only a few counts were recorded for this clonotype. The rearrangement links TRBV29-1 to TRBJ2-3, with 10 bases matching TRBD2. After removal of 5 bases from V and 4 bases from J, the junction contained 6 bases not matched to a gene. CDR1 is SQVTM and CDR2 is ANQGSEA in the germline V gene. The CDR3 covers 14 residues. The CDR3 spells CSVSGLAVADTQYF. In DNA form, the CDR3 reads TGCAGCGTTTCCGGACTAGCGGTGGCAGATACGCAGTATTTT.